A selection of T cell receptor beta chains follows, all from one sample in a study of shared clonotypes between healthy human individuals. Profiled with immunoSEQ multiplex PCR; TCRdb holds only in-frame clones, not every one. The sample lists roughly 1 million clones, around 76% occurring once. Sample: memory CD4+ T cells sorted from blood. The receptors here all came from a man between 18 and 29 years old in good health. CDR3s include the opening cysteine and the closing phenylalanine or tryptophan. D genes are given only for firm matches. Not all rows give a size; the values are once, few, many and, for expanded clones, a class.

TRBD1	TRBJ1-4	many	TRBV19	CASSIDRQGGEKLFF	TGTGCCAGTAGTATAGATCGACAGGGTGGTGAAAAACTGTTTTTT
.	TRBJ1-1	.	TRBV4-1	CASSQGMTEYLAFF	TGCGCCAGCAGCCAAGGTATGACGGAATATCTGGCTTTCTTT
TRBD1	TRBJ2-1	many	TRBV30	CAWSGGQGFYNEQFF	TGTGCCTGGAGTGGCGGACAGGGGTTTTACAATGAGCAGTTCTTC
.	TRBJ1-4	.	TRBV5-1	CASSLTPGDEKLFF	TGCGCCAGCAGCTTAACCCCAGGGGATGAAAAACTGTTTTTT
.	TRBJ2-5	few	TRBV5-1	CASRRVETQYF	TGCGCCAGCAGGCGGGTGGAGACCCAGTACTTC
.	TRBJ1-2	.	TRBV5-8	CASSPGTGADGYTF	TGTGCCAGCAGCCCCGGGACGGGGGCTGATGGCTACACCTTC
.	TRBJ2-7	.	TRBV12-2	CASRSPGTGNLYEQYF	TGTGCAAGTCGCTCCCCCGGGACAGGGAATCTCTACGAGCAGTACTTC
.	TRBJ2-3	few	TRBV2	CASGGVQGADTQYF	TGTGCCAGCGGAGGGGTCCAGGGGGCAGATACGCAGTATTTT
.	TRBJ2-5	.	TRBV19	CASSIDVASQETQYF	TGTGCCAGTAGTATAGATGTGGCGAGCCAAGAGACCCAGTACTTC
TRBD1	TRBJ1-6	few	TRBV5-4	CASSLNRWTGNSPLHF	TGTGCCAGCAGCTTGAATCGTTGGACAGGCAATTCACCCCTCCACTTT
TRBD1	TRBJ2-7	.	TRBV27	CATNPGTGFFYEQYF	TGTGCCACCAACCCCGGGACAGGGTTCTTCTACGAGCAGTACTTC
.	TRBJ2-7	.	TRBV27	CASSLKGGSPYEQYF	TGTGCCAGCAGTTTAAAGGGGGGGTCGCCCTACGAGCAGTACTTC
.	TRBJ2-7	.	TRBV6-5	CASSPSPMGSYEQYF	TGTGCCAGCAGTCCGAGTCCTATGGGCTCCTACGAGCAGTACTTC
.	TRBJ1-2	.	TRBV7-8	CASSLGQAGGYTF	TGTGCCAGCAGCTTAGGCCAGGCGGGAGGCTACACCTTC
.	TRBJ2-7	once	TRBV10-3	CAISYGLSYEQYF	TGTGCCATCAGTTACGGGCTTTCCTACGAGCAGTACTTC
TRBD1	TRBJ1-4	once	TRBV5-1	CASSYTGGVEKLFF	TGCGCCAGCAGCTACACAGGGGGCGTTGAAAAACTGTTTTTT
TRBD1	TRBJ2-7	.	TRBV6-1	CASSEYWDRGYEQYF	TGTGCCAGCAGTGAATATTGGGACAGGGGCTACGAGCAGTACTTC
TRBD1	TRBJ2-2	once	TRBV25-1	CASSVSQGAGGELFF	TGTGCCAGCAGTGTGTCGCAGGGGGCGGGCGGGGAGCTGTTTTTT
TRBD1	TRBJ2-5	.	TRBV5-4	CASSLRTGQETQYF	TGTGCCAGCAGCTTAAGGACAGGCCAAGAGACCCAGTACTTC
TRBD1	TRBJ2-7	.	TRBV5-6	CASSLPAGTGEEQYF	TGTGCCAGCAGCTTGCCAGCAGGGACAGGGGAGGAGCAGTACTTC
TRBD1	TRBJ1-2	.	TRBV28	CASREGQGYPGYTF	TGTGCCAGCCGGGAGGGACAGGGTTACCCTGGCTACACCTTC
.	TRBJ1-2	.	TRBV6-5	CASSGGGADYGYTF	TGTGCCAGCAGTGGGGGTGGGGCCGACTATGGCTACACCTTC
.	TRBJ2-2	.	TRBV11-3	CASSLIFNTGELFF	TGTGCCAGCAGCTTAATCTTTAACACCGGGGAGCTGTTTTTT
.	TRBJ1-2	many	TRBV7-9	CASSIDSYGYTF	TGTGCCAGCAGCATAGACAGCTATGGCTACACCTTC
TRBD1	TRBJ1-1	.	TRBV9	CASSFRQGGEAFF	TGTGCCAGCAGCTTCAGACAGGGCGGTGAAGCTTTCTTT
.	TRBJ1-6	.	TRBV7-2	CASSVNRLSPLHF	TGTGCCAGCAGCGTAAACAGGTTATCACCCCTCCACTTT
TRBD2	TRBJ2-7	.	TRBV10-3	CAIRPGLETGEQYF	TGTGCCATCAGACCGGGACTAGAGACGGGTGAGCAGTACTTC
TRBD2	TRBJ2-3	.	TRBV27	CASSSPSLAGAAGTQYF	TGTGCCAGCAGCTCCCCGTCACTAGCGGGTGCCGCGGGTACGCAGTATTTT
TRBD1	TRBJ2-7	.	TRBV11-3	CASSLGTGTGVYEQYF	TGTGCCAGCAGCTTAGGGACCGGGACAGGGGTTTACGAGCAGTACTTC
TRBD2	TRBJ2-3	.	TRBV7-7	CASSLKSREASTDTQYF	TGTGCTAGCAGCTTAAAGTCTCGGGAGGCTAGCACAGATACGCAGTATTTT
TRBD2	TRBJ2-7	.	TRBV5-1	CASSLGTSGGVTYEQYF	TGCGCCAGCAGCTTGGGGACTAGCGGGGGCGTTACCTACGAGCAGTACTTC
.	TRBJ1-1	few	TRBV30	CAWVRDTEAFF	TGTGCCTGGGTCAGGGACACTGAAGCTTTCTTT
.	TRBJ2-5	.	TRBV21-1	CASSKELRGQETQYF	TGTGCCAGCAGCAAAGAACTTAGGGGACAAGAGACCCAGTACTTC
.	TRBJ2-5	.	TRBV7-2	CASSLEGYQETQYF	TGTGCCAGCAGCTTAGAGGGGTACCAAGAGACCCAGTACTTC
.	TRBJ2-5	.	TRBV30	CAWSVGFQETQYF	TGTGCCTGGAGTGTTGGCTTTCAAGAGACCCAGTACTTC
TRBD1	TRBJ1-1	once	TRBV7-2	CASSARQGNTEAFF	TGTGCCAGCAGCGCGAGACAGGGGAACACTGAAGCTTTCTTT
TRBD1	TRBJ1-2	.	TRBV23-1	CASSLSQGQGPYGYTF	TGCGCCAGCAGTCTATCCCAGGGACAGGGCCCCTATGGCTACACCTTC
.	TRBJ2-7	.	TRBV5-4	CASSRQGTTYEQYF	TGTGCCAGCTCCCGCCAGGGAACCACCTACGAGCAGTACTTC
.	TRBJ2-7	.	TRBV6-5	CASSFSGTSYEQYF	TGTGCCAGCAGTTTCTCCGGGACTTCCTACGAGCAGTACTTC
.	TRBJ2-7	.	TRBV6-5	CASSYVGAGNEQYF	TGTGCCAGCAGTTACGTCGGGGCTGGGAACGAGCAGTACTTC
.	TRBJ2-7	.	TRBV6-1	CASSRGRVQYF	TGTGCCAGCAGTCGCGGCCGGGTGCAGTACTTC
.	TRBJ1-2	.	TRBV7-9	CASSPQTGPNYGYTF	TGTGCCAGCAGCCCCCAGACAGGTCCAAACTATGGCTACACCTTC
.	TRBJ2-7	.	TRBV2	CASRERATGYEQYF	TGTGCCAGCAGAGAGAGGGCCACAGGCTACGAGCAGTACTTC
.	TRBJ1-4	.	TRBV10-3	CAISEGQMTTNEKLFF	TGTGCCATCAGTGAGGGACAGATGACAACTAATGAAAAACTGTTTTTT
.	TRBJ1-2	.	TRBV27	CASSLRSGPGVSYGYTF	TGTGCCAGCAGTTTAAGGTCCGGACCGGGGGTATCCTATGGCTACACCTTC
TRBD2	TRBJ2-7	.	TRBV6-5	CASSYSGGSWYF	TGTGCCAGCAGTTACTCAGGCGGGAGCTGGTACTTC
.	TRBJ1-1	.	TRBV5-6	CASSWRDTGDTEAFF	TGTGCCAGCAGCTGGAGGGACACCGGGGACACTGAAGCTTTCTTT
.	TRBJ1-2	.	TRBV28	CASSFPRGPDYGYTF	TGTGCCAGCAGTTTTCCCCGGGGGCCGGACTATGGCTACACCTTC